The rows below give T cell receptor beta chains drawn from one sample of a study of blood T cell repertoires in COVID-19. The protocol was immunoSEQ multiplex PCR, while the TCRdb copy is restricted to in-frame clones and leaves out a portion. Found here are 180,000 or so clones, around 82% of them singletons; the top ten hold 7.5%. Specimen: PBMCs or T cells enriched from blood (not recorded which). The receptors were gathered from a man aged 40-55 years who had recovered from COVID-19. CDR3s include the opening cysteine and the closing phenylalanine or tryptophan. D genes are given only for firm matches. Not all rows give a size; the values are once, few, many and, for expanded clones, a class.

v_gene,d_gene,len,j_gene,abundance,CDR3aa,CDR3nt
TRBV2,TRBD1,16,TRBJ1-5,.,CASSGRRTGVFQPQHF,TGTGCCAGCAGTGGTAGGCGGACAGGGGTGTTTCAGCCCCAGCATTTT
TRBV18,TRBD1,15,TRBJ2-2,.,CASSIGQGGTGELFF,TGTGCCAGCTCTATAGGACAGGGAGGCACCGGGGAGCTGTTTTTT
TRBV9,.,18,TRBJ1-5,.,CASSLPPGGRPRNQPQHF,TGTGCCAGCAGCCTACCTCCCGGCGGCCGGCCCCGCAATCAGCCCCAGCATTTT
TRBV2,.,13,TRBJ1-2,.,CASSEAGDYGYTF,TGTGCCAGCAGTGAAGCAGGAGACTATGGCTACACCTTC
TRBV5-1,TRBD2,16,TRBJ2-3,.,CASSLSLRGGTDTQYF,TGCGCCAGCAGCTTGTCCCTGCGGGGGGGCACAGATACGCAGTATTTT
TRBV24-1,.,17,TRBJ2-3,once,CATSDFRQGWISDTQYF,TGTGCCACCAGTGATTTTCGCCAGGGATGGATTAGTGATACGCAGTATTTT
TRBV4-2,TRBD1,16,TRBJ1-1,once,CASSQEAVRGDTEAFF,TGTGCCAGCAGCCAAGAGGCAGTCAGGGGGGACACTGAAGCTTTCTTT
TRBV5-1,.,14,TRBJ2-5,.,CASSFYGVQETQYF,TGCGCCAGCAGCTTTTACGGAGTCCAAGAGACCCAGTACTTC
TRBV6-5,.,14,TRBJ1-5,.,CASRSNQGSQPQHF,TGTGCCAGCAGATCCAATCAGGGGAGTCAGCCCCAGCATTTT
TRBV20-1,.,16,TRBJ1-4,.,CSASLGEVATNEKLFF,TGCAGTGCTAGTCTGGGGGAGGTGGCAACTAATGAAAAACTGTTTTTT
TRBV6-2/TRBV6-3,.,15,TRBJ1-1,.,CASSTYRAAYTEAFF,TGTGCCAGCAGTACTTACAGGGCGGCGTACACTGAAGCTTTCTTT
TRBV30,TRBD2,16,TRBJ2-2,.,CAWRRGGLAATGELFF,TGTGCCTGGAGACGAGGAGGACTAGCGGCCACCGGGGAGCTGTTTTTT
TRBV5-1,.,13,TRBJ1-4,.,CASSLNQNEKLFF,TGCGCCAGCAGCTTGAACCAGAATGAAAAACTGTTTTTT